Listed below are T cell receptor beta chains from one sample, sequenced in a study of shared clonotypes between healthy human individuals. Some clones are missing from TCRdb's copy, which holds only in-frame ones; the method was immunoSEQ multiplex PCR. This table has about 2.2 million clones, around 93% appearing once. The sequenced sample consisted of naive CD8+ T cells from PBMCs. The receptors stem from a man between 18 and 35 years old in good health. Some clones in this sample may be carry-over from other donors' samples. Each CDR3 is given with its conserved first and last residue. D genes are given only for firm matches. Clone size is given for some rows only: seen once, a few or many times, or a class if the clone is expanded.

clone size	V gene	CDR3 length	J gene	D gene	CDR3 protein	CDR3 DNA
NA	TRBV28	17	TRBJ2-7	TRBD2	CASSLSAAGAPGYEQYF	TGTGCCAGCAGTTTAAGTGCAGCGGGAGCGCCCGGGTACGAGCAGTACTTC
NA	TRBV4-1	17	TRBJ2-1	NA	CASSQTPVRQAYNEQFF	TGCGCCAGCAGCCAAACTCCTGTCAGGCAAGCATACAATGAGCAGTTCTTC
NA	TRBV7-9	13	TRBJ2-7	NA	CASSPNPSRSPYF	TGTGCCAGCAGCCCGAACCCCTCCCGTTCGCCGTACTTC
NA	TRBV27	13	TRBJ1-6	NA	CASSFAGYSPLHF	TGTGCCAGCAGTTTTGCGGGTTATTCACCCCTCCACTTT
NA	TRBV5-5	14	TRBJ1-1	NA	CASSLGVRETEAFF	TGTGCCAGCAGCTTGGGTGTCAGGGAGACTGAAGCTTTCTTT
NA	TRBV7-9	15	TRBJ1-1	NA	CASSLNGKAVSEAFF	TGTGCCAGCAGCTTAAATGGGAAGGCGGTTAGTGAAGCTTTCTTT
once	TRBV9	12	TRBJ2-1	TRBD1	CASSLRDRDQFF	TGTGCCAGCAGCCTGAGGGACAGGGACCAGTTCTTC
NA	TRBV7-6	16	TRBJ2-1	NA	CASSLQPSRAGDEQFF	TGTGCCAGCAGCTTACAGCCTAGCAGGGCGGGCGATGAGCAGTTCTTC
NA	TRBV10-3	15	TRBJ2-7	TRBD1	CAINDKGQGAGEQYF	TGTGCCATCAACGATAAAGGACAGGGGGCGGGTGAGCAGTACTTC
NA	TRBV27	14	TRBJ2-5	NA	CASSIRHPQETQYF	TGTGCCAGCAGTATTCGACATCCTCAAGAGACCCAGTACTTC
NA	TRBV7-9	13	TRBJ1-5	NA	CASSLRGDLPQHF	TGTGCCAGCAGCTTGAGGGGGGACTTGCCCCAGCATTTT
NA	TRBV28	16	TRBJ2-1	TRBD2	CASTSPRTSGNNEQFF	TGTGCCAGCACTTCGCCTAGGACTAGCGGGAACAATGAGCAGTTCTTC
NA	TRBV28	15	TRBJ2-2	NA	CASSLMGSNTGELFF	TGTGCCAGCAGTTTAATGGGCTCGAACACCGGGGAGCTGTTTTTT
once	TRBV5-1	13	TRBJ2-5	NA	CASSPRLVETQYF	TGCGCCAGCAGCCCGCGACTGGTAGAGACCCAGTACTTC
NA	TRBV14	17	TRBJ1-3	NA	CASSDRGPRRSGNTIYF	TGTGCCAGCAGCGACAGAGGTCCGCGACGATCTGGAAACACCATATATTTT
NA	TRBV5-3	22	TRBJ1-1	TRBD1	CARSTASGTGRVRIEVNTEAFF	TGTGCCAGAAGCACGGCGTCTGGGACAGGGAGGGTGAGGATTGAGGTAAACACTGAAGCTTTCTTT
NA	TRBV7-9	15	TRBJ1-4	NA	CASSLGVSLNEKLFF	TGTGCCAGCAGCTTAGGCGTCAGCCTTAATGAAAAACTGTTTTTT
NA	TRBV30	13	TRBJ1-2	NA	CAWAHGRGDGYTF	TGTGCCTGGGCTCATGGGAGGGGGGATGGCTACACCTTC
NA	TRBV27	14	TRBJ2-3	TRBD1	CASRRDRGYDTQYF	TGTGCCAGCCGTCGGGACAGGGGTTATGATACGCAGTATTTT
NA	TRBV28	13	TRBJ2-7	NA	CASCGGNSYEQYF	TGTGCCAGCTGTGGGGGGAATTCATACGAGCAGTACTTC
NA	TRBV7-8	14	TRBJ1-5	TRBD1	CASSLRQGFQPQHF	TGTGCCAGCAGCTTAAGACAGGGGTTTCAGCCCCAGCATTTT
NA	TRBV7-6	16	TRBJ2-2	TRBD1	CASSFRDRANTGELFF	TGTGCCAGCAGCTTCCGGGACAGGGCCAACACCGGGGAGCTGTTTTTT
NA	TRBV5-1	15	TRBJ2-3	NA	CASSLPSSRTDTQYF	TGCGCCAGCAGCTTACCCTCTTCACGCACAGATACGCAGTATTTT
NA	TRBV7-6	13	TRBJ2-7	NA	CASSSSNPYEQYF	TGTGCCAGCAGCTCCAGTAATCCCTACGAGCAGTACTTC
NA	TRBV11-3	14	TRBJ2-5	NA	CASSLAGGEETQYF	TGTGCCAGCAGCTTAGCCGGGGGTGAAGAGACCCAGTACTTC
NA	TRBV7-9	14	TRBJ1-1	NA	CASSFIGGNTEAFF	TGTGCCAGCAGTTTCATAGGCGGTAACACTGAAGCTTTCTTT
NA	TRBV9	14	TRBJ2-7	NA	CASSVSAGTHEQYF	TGTGCCAGCAGCGTATCGGCAGGGACCCACGAGCAGTACTTC
NA	TRBV7-9	13	TRBJ2-5	TRBD2	CASSLPGGETQYF	TGTGCCAGCAGCTTACCGGGAGGAGAGACCCAGTACTTC
NA	TRBV18	17	TRBJ2-5	NA	CASSPSVAFPGQETQYF	TGTGCCAGCTCACCATCGGTTGCTTTTCCAGGCCAAGAGACCCAGTACTTC
NA	TRBV6-1	13	TRBJ2-7	TRBD1	CASRGDREYEQYF	TGTGCCAGCAGGGGGGACAGGGAATACGAGCAGTACTTC
NA	TRBV6-5	15	TRBJ2-7	NA	CASSYANPGSYEQYF	TGTGCCAGCAGTTACGCGAATCCTGGTTCCTACGAGCAGTACTTC
once	TRBV11-2	15	TRBJ2-1	TRBD2	CASSAWAGVGNEQFF	TGTGCCAGCAGCGCCTGGGCGGGAGTGGGGAATGAGCAGTTCTTC
NA	TRBV2	14	TRBJ2-2	NA	CASQPGTRSGELFF	TGTGCCAGTCAGCCCGGGACACGATCCGGGGAGCTGTTTTTT
NA	TRBV19	12	TRBJ1-1	NA	CASKGWDTEAFF	TGTGCCAGTAAGGGCTGGGACACTGAAGCTTTCTTT
NA	TRBV11-2	14	TRBJ2-7	NA	CASSEWDGTYEQYF	TGTGCCAGCAGCGAATGGGACGGTACCTACGAGCAGTACTTC